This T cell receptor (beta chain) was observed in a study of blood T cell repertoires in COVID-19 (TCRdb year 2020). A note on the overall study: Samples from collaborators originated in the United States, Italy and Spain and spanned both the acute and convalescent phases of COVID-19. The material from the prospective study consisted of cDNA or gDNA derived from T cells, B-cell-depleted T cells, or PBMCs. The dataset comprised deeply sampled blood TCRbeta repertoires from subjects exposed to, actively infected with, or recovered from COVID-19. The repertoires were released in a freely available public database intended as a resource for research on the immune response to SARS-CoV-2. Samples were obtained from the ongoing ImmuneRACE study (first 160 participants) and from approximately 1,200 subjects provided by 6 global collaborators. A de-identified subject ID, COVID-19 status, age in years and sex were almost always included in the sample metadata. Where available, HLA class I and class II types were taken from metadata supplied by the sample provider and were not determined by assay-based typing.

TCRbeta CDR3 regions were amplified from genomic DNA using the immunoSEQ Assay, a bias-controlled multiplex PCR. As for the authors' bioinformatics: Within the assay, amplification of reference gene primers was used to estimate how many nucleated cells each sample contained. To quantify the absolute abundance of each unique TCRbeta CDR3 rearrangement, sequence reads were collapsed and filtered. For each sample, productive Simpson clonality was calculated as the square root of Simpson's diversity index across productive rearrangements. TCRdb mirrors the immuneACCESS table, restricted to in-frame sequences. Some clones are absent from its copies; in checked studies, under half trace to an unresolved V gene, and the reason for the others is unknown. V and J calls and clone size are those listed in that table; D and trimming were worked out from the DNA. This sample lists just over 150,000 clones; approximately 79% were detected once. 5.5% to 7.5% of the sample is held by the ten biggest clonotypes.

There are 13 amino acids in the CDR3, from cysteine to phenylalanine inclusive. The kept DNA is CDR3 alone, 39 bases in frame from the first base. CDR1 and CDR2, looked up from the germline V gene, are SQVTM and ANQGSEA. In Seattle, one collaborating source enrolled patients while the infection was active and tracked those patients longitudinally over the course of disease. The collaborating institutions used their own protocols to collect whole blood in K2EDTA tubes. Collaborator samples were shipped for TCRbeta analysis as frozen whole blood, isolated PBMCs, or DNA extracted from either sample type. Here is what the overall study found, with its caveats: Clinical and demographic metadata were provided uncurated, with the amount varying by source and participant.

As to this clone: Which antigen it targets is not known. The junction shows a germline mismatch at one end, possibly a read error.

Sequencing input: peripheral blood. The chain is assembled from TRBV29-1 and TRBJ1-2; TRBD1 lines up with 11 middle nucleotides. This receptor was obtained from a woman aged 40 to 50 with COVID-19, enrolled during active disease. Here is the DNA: TGCAGCGTTATGGACAGGGACAGGGGGGGCTGCACCTTC. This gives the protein CSVMDRDRGGCTF.